These T cell receptor beta chains were read from a single sample in a study of T-cell reconstitution after alpha-beta-depleted transplantation in children. A single record per CDR3 protein comes from TCRdb applying MiXCR to the PCR reads. The sample consists of approximately 650,000 distinct CDR3 sequences, roughly 14% of them appearing once. The source was PBMCs, collected before TCRalphabeta/CD19-depleted stem cell transplant. These receptors were collected from a girl between 2 and 10 years old with congenital amegakaryocytic thrombocytopenia, due to receive a stem cell transplant. CDR3s include the opening cysteine and the closing phenylalanine or tryptophan. The order of the fields is V gene, D gene, J gene, clone size, CDR3 protein, CDR3 DNA. The D gene is left open where the match is weak. Rows give clone size only sometimes, using once, few, many, or a class for an expanded clone.

V: TRBV20-1
D: TRBD1
J: TRBJ2-5
size: many
CDR3: CSASTGAQETQYF
DNA: TGCAGTGCCTCAACAGGGGCGCAAGAGACCCAGTACTTC

V: TRBV7-9
D: TRBD2
J: TRBJ2-3
size: few
CDR3: CASSPRLSGGTDTQYF
DNA: TGTGCCAGCAGCCCCAGGTTAAGCGGGGGCACAGATACGCAGTATTTT

V: TRBV7-9
D: NA
J: TRBJ1-2
size: few
CDR3: CASSSRPGALNYGYTF
DNA: TGTGCCAGCAGCTCTCGACCAGGAGCCCTTAACTATGGCTACACCTTC

V: TRBV20-1
D: TRBD2
J: TRBJ2-1
size: few
CDR3: CSASGPGLAGYNEQFF
DNA: TGCAGTGCTAGTGGACCAGGACTAGCGGGGTACAATGAGCAGTTCTTC

V: TRBV29-1
D: TRBD2
J: TRBJ2-2
size: many
CDR3: CSVRTSGSNTGELFF
DNA: TGCAGCGTTAGGACTAGCGGGAGCAACACCGGGGAGCTGTTTTTT

V: TRBV20-1
D: NA
J: TRBJ1-2
size: many
CDR3: CSASSGVDYGYTF
DNA: TGCAGTGCTAGCTCCGGGGTAGACTATGGCTACACCTTC

V: TRBV12-3/TRBV12-4
D: NA
J: TRBJ2-7
size: many
CDR3: CASSLIGSNVYEQYF
DNA: TGTGCCAGCAGTTTGATCGGGAGTAATGTCTACGAGCAGTACTTC

V: TRBV20-1
D: TRBD2
J: TRBJ2-7
size: many
CDR3: CSARKTSRGPNEQYF
DNA: TGCAGTGCTAGGAAGACTAGCCGGGGTCCCAACGAGCAGTACTTC

V: TRBV12-3/TRBV12-4
D: NA
J: TRBJ1-2
size: few
CDR3: CASSQGEGFSYGYTF
DNA: TGTGCCAGCAGTCAAGGCGAGGGGTTTTCTTATGGCTACACCTTC

V: TRBV5-1
D: NA
J: TRBJ2-2
size: NA
CDR3: CASTSDMSANTGELFF
DNA: TGCGCCAGCACCTCTGACATGTCCGCGAACACCGGGGAGCTGTTTTTT

V: TRBV4-1
D: TRBD2
J: TRBJ2-1
size: NA
CDR3: CASSRTSGHYNEQFF
DNA: TGCGCCAGCAGCCGGACTAGCGGCCATTACAATGAGCAGTTCTTC

V: TRBV2
D: NA
J: TRBJ1-2
size: NA
CDR3: CARRKDLEKANYGYTF
DNA: TGTGCCAGACGCAAGGATCTTGAGAAGGCTAACTATGGCTACACCTTC

V: TRBV6-2/TRBV6-3
D: NA
J: TRBJ2-1
size: NA
CDR3: CASSPATWGVSQVGYNEQFF
DNA: TGTGCCAGCAGTCCAGCCACGTGGGGGGTCTCACAAGTGGGTTACAATGAGCAGTTCTTC

V: TRBV5-1
D: NA
J: TRBJ2-7
size: few
CDR3: CASSLVGGGLSPYEQYF
DNA: TGCGCCAGCAGCTTGGTAGGGGGGGGACTTTCGCCCTACGAGCAGTACTTC

V: TRBV20-1
D: TRBD2
J: TRBJ2-1
size: many
CDR3: CSARDPGVAGAFDKSNEQFF
DNA: TGCAGTGCTAGAGATCCGGGGGTAGCGGGAGCCTTCGATAAATCCAATGAGCAGTTCTTC

V: TRBV5-1
D: NA
J: TRBJ2-3
size: many
CDR3: CASSQPEGPRDTQYF
DNA: TGCGCCAGCAGCCAACCTGAAGGGCCAAGGGATACGCAGTATTTT

V: TRBV5-4
D: NA
J: TRBJ1-4
size: NA
CDR3: CASSLGGLRRNEKLFF
DNA: TGTGCCAGCAGCTTGGGGGGACTGAGACGGAATGAAAAACTGTTTTTT

V: TRBV29-1
D: NA
J: TRBJ2-7
size: many
CDR3: CSVEVSGYSYEQYF
DNA: TGCAGCGTTGAGGTGTCAGGGTACTCCTACGAGCAGTACTTC

V: TRBV20-1
D: TRBD2
J: TRBJ2-3
size: many
CDR3: CSATDSGSTDTQYF
DNA: TGCAGTGCTACAGATAGCGGGAGCACAGATACGCAGTATTTT

V: TRBV18
D: NA
J: TRBJ2-7
size: few
CDR3: CASSLRDSTEQYF
DNA: TGTGCCAGCTCCCTCCGGGACTCGACCGAGCAGTACTTC

V: TRBV5-1
D: NA
J: TRBJ2-5
size: many
CDR3: CASSLERSQETQYF
DNA: TGTGCCAGCAGCTTAGAACGGTCCCAAGAGACCCAGTACTTC

V: TRBV20-1
D: NA
J: TRBJ2-1
size: many
CDR3: CSAREGEVRNEQFF
DNA: TGCAGTGCTAGAGAGGGGGAGGTTCGCAATGAGCAGTTCTTC

V: TRBV12-3/TRBV12-4
D: NA
J: TRBJ2-7
size: many
CDR3: CASTERTGSYEQYF
DNA: TGTGCCAGTACCGAGAGGACTGGAAGCTACGAGCAGTACTTC

V: TRBV29-1
D: TRBD1
J: TRBJ2-5
size: many
CDR3: CSAGTVQETQYF
DNA: TGCAGCGCCGGGACAGTGCAAGAGACCCAGTACTTC

V: TRBV15
D: NA
J: TRBJ2-2
size: few
CDR3: CATSRDIISGQRPTGELFF
DNA: TGTGCCACCAGCAGAGACATCATCTCAGGACAGAGGCCCACCGGGGAGCTGTTTTTT

V: TRBV5-1
D: TRBD1
J: TRBJ2-1
size: NA
CDR3: CASRLGDRDHEQFF
DNA: TGCGCCAGCCGCTTGGGGGACAGGGACCATGAGCAGTTCTTC

V: TRBV12-3/TRBV12-4
D: TRBD1
J: TRBJ2-7
size: few
CDR3: CASRRQGDEQYF
DNA: TGTGCCAGCAGAAGACAGGGGGACGAGCAGTACTTC

V: TRBV27
D: NA
J: TRBJ2-3
size: NA
CDR3: CASSLSEGTDTQYF
DNA: TGTGCCAGCAGTTTATCGGAGGGGACAGATACGCAGTATTTT

V: TRBV7-2
D: NA
J: TRBJ2-1
size: many
CDR3: CASSLVTRAEQFF
DNA: TGTGCCAGCAGCTTAGTGACTAGAGCTGAGCAGTTCTTC

V: TRBV15
D: TRBD1
J: TRBJ2-3
size: NA
CDR3: CATSRDRDRVNADTQYF
DNA: TGTGCCACCAGCAGAGACCGGGACAGGGTCAATGCAGATACGCAGTATTTT

V: TRBV20-1
D: TRBD2
J: TRBJ2-5
size: many
CDR3: CSASLAGEETQYF
DNA: TGCAGTGCTAGCCTAGCGGGAGAAGAGACCCAGTACTTC

V: TRBV7-9
D: NA
J: TRBJ1-1
size: few
CDR3: CASSPYDLGGEAFF
DNA: TGTGCCAGCAGCCCTTATGACCTAGGGGGTGAAGCTTTCTTT

V: TRBV5-5
D: NA
J: TRBJ1-5
size: many
CDR3: CASSLGQSSNQPQHF
DNA: TGTGCCAGCAGCTTGGGGCAGTCTAGCAATCAGCCCCAGCATTTT

V: TRBV5-6
D: NA
J: TRBJ1-2
size: NA
CDR3: CASSLVPKYGYTF
DNA: TGTGCCAGCAGCTTGGTACCAAAATATGGCTACACCTTC

V: TRBV5-1
D: NA
J: TRBJ2-7
size: NA
CDR3: CASSMNTYEQYF
DNA: TGCGCCAGCAGCATGAATACCTACGAGCAGTACTTC

V: TRBV29-1
D: TRBD2
J: TRBJ2-3
size: many
CDR3: CSVVFSGTSGISDTQYF
DNA: TGCAGCGTTGTATTTTCTGGGACTAGCGGGATTTCAGATACGCAGTATTTT

V: TRBV15
D: NA
J: TRBJ2-5
size: NA
CDR3: CATSEDYPETQYF
DNA: TGTGCCACCAGCGAAGACTACCCAGAGACCCAGTACTTC